A selection of T cell receptor beta chains follows, all from one sample in a study of identical twins. TCRdb re-called the 5' RACE reads through MiXCR, storing one row per CDR3 protein. The sample records 310,000 or so distinct CDR3 sequences, 6.5% to 9.5% being singletons. These data were likewise used in another study, on yellow fever vaccine responses in identical twins.

Sequenced input: memory (CD45RO+) T cells sorted from blood. The source is a woman in her late teens or twenties in good health. The CDR3 runs from the conserved cysteine through the conserved F or W. A D gene is named only where the DNA matches it firmly. Size tells how often a clone was seen (once, few, many) or the class of an expanded clone, and some rows leave it out.

j_gene,v_gene,abundance,d_gene,CDR3nt,CDR3aa
TRBJ2-2,TRBV20-1,many,-,TGCAGTGCTAGAGGGCGTGTTAACGGGGAGCTGTTTTTT,CSARGRVNGELFF
TRBJ1-4,TRBV11-2,many,TRBD1,TGTGCCAGCAGCCCCGGACAGGGGGTTACTAATGAAAAACTGTTTTTT,CASSPGQGVTNEKLFF
TRBJ1-1,TRBV6-1,-,-,TGTGCCAGCAGTGGTAGGTGGTGGACTGAAGCTTTCTTT,CASSGRWWTEAFF
TRBJ2-1,TRBV2,many,TRBD1,TGTGCCAGCATAAGGGACAGGGGCGTCTCCTACAATGAGCAGTTCTTC,CASIRDRGVSYNEQFF
TRBJ1-5,TRBV7-3,many,-,TGTGCCAGCCGGTCGGGGGTTAGAGAACAGCCCCAGCATTTT,CASRSGVREQPQHF
TRBJ2-4,TRBV2,-,-,TGTGCCACCGCAGGGGGCGGGGGCAAAAACATTCAGTACTTC,CATAGGGGKNIQYF
TRBJ2-4,TRBV7-9,-,TRBD1,TGTGCCAGCAGCCCTCATCTTGACAGGGGAGGCGACATTCAGTACTTC,CASSPHLDRGGDIQYF
TRBJ2-7,TRBV2,-,TRBD2,TGTGCCAGCAGTGGACAAAGCGGGAGGCAGTACTTC,CASSGQSGRQYF
TRBJ2-4,TRBV12-3/TRBV12-4,once,-,TGTGCCAGCAGCTCCGCCCTGACTGAAAACATTCAGTACTTC,CASSSALTENIQYF
TRBJ1-2,TRBV6-2/TRBV6-3,-,-,TGTGCCAGCAGTCTCAGAAACTATGGCTACACCTTC,CASSLRNYGYTF
TRBJ1-1,TRBV29-1,-,TRBD1,TGCAGCGTTGGGCGGACAGGGGTGAACACTGAAGCTTTCTTT,CSVGRTGVNTEAFF
TRBJ1-5,TRBV24-1,-,TRBD1,TGTGCCACCCGACAGGGAAATTCTCAGCCCCAGCATTTT,CATRQGNSQPQHF
TRBJ1-2,TRBV6-1,many,-,TGTGCCAGCAGTGAAGGGGCAGCCACGGGTGGCTACACCTTC,CASSEGAATGGYTF
TRBJ2-1,TRBV12-3/TRBV12-4,many,-,TGTGCCAGCAGTCCCCGCCGGGACCGCAAAATGCAGCAGTTCTTC,CASSPRRDRKMQQFF
TRBJ2-5,TRBV18,few,TRBD2,TGTGCCAGCTCACCCGGGGATGGCGGGGGAGAGACCCAGTACTTC,CASSPGDGGGETQYF
TRBJ2-3,TRBV11-2,many,-,TGTGCCAGCAGCTTAGGGGGTCCAAATACGCAGTATTTT,CASSLGGPNTQYF
TRBJ2-1,TRBV6-2/TRBV6-3,-,-,TGTGCCAGCAGTTACTCGAGTGAATCCAAAGACAGGAATGAGCAGTTCTTC,CASSYSSESKDRNEQFF
TRBJ2-1,TRBV10-3,few,-,TGTGCCATCAGTGAGTCGGATTCCTACAATGAGCAGTTCTTC,CAISESDSYNEQFF
TRBJ2-1,TRBV10-3,-,TRBD1,TGTGCCATCAGCACAACAACAGGGGTGAATGAGCAGTTCTTC,CAISTTTGVNEQFF
TRBJ2-3,TRBV12-3/TRBV12-4,-,TRBD2,TGTGCCAGCGGGCGGGAGGCCGGGGCAGATACGCAGTATTTT,CASGREAGADTQYF
TRBJ2-5,TRBV21-1,few,-,TGTGCCAGCAGCAAGGGGGTGGGGGGCACTCGGAAGACCCAGTACTTC,CASSKGVGGTRKTQYF
TRBJ2-7,TRBV27,-,TRBD2,TGTGCCAGCAGTTACCGACTAGCGGGAGGGGCTGAGCAGTACTTC,CASSYRLAGGAEQYF
TRBJ2-1,TRBV6-1,-,TRBD2,TGTGCCAGCAGTCCGGGCGGGGGGTCCGCCTACAATGAGCAGTTCTTC,CASSPGGGSAYNEQFF
TRBJ2-7,TRBV18,-,-,TGTGCCAGCTCACCCCGAGACGGGTACGAGCAGTACTTC,CASSPRDGYEQYF
TRBJ2-2,TRBV4-1,many,-,TGCGCCAGCAGCCAAGAGTCCGGCACCGGGGAGCTGTTTTTT,CASSQESGTGELFF
TRBJ2-3,TRBV5-1,few,-,TGCGCCAGCAGGTTGGGGGCAACTAGCGCAACTAGCACAGATACGCAGTATTTT,CASRLGATSATSTDTQYF
TRBJ2-3,TRBV5-1,few,-,TGCGCCAGCAGACAAGACAGGTTCAGAGATACGCAGTATTTT,CASRQDRFRDTQYF
TRBJ1-1,TRBV28,-,TRBD1,TGTGCCAGCTACCCCTGGGGGACAGCCAACACTGAAGCTTTCTTT,CASYPWGTANTEAFF
TRBJ2-1,TRBV7-9,-,TRBD2,TGTGCCAGCAGCTTGGGTAGCGGGAGTGGATCCTACAATGAGCAGTTCTTC,CASSLGSGSGSYNEQFF
TRBJ2-1,TRBV11-2,few,-,TGTGCCAGCAGCTCCGACGGCAATGAGCAGTTCTTC,CASSSDGNEQFF
TRBJ2-3,TRBV6-2/TRBV6-3,many,-,TGTGCCAGCACCCCCAGTTGGGCGCATCATACGCAGTATTTT,CASTPSWAHHTQYF
TRBJ2-5,TRBV20-1,few,TRBD2,TGCAGTGCTATCCGACTAGCGGGGGTTCAAGAGACCCAGTACTTC,CSAIRLAGVQETQYF
TRBJ2-5,TRBV7-8,many,-,TGTGCCAGCAGCTTAGCTGAGGAGACCCAGTACTTC,CASSLAEETQYF
TRBJ1-6,TRBV12-3/TRBV12-4,many,-,TGTGCCAGCAGTTTGCAGGGCACAAATAATTCACCCCTCCACTTT,CASSLQGTNNSPLHF
TRBJ2-7,TRBV24-1,many,-,TGTGCCACCAGTGATGGGGGCCCGCCCTACGAGCAGTACTTC,CATSDGGPPYEQYF
TRBJ2-5,TRBV20-1,-,-,TGCAGTGCTTCGCTTGGGCAGACCCAGTACTTC,CSASLGQTQYF
TRBJ2-3,TRBV14,-,-,TGTGCCAGCAGCCAAGATAGGTCTAGCAACACAGATACGCAGTATTTT,CASSQDRSSNTDTQYF
TRBJ2-1,TRBV6-5,few,-,TGTGCCAGCAGTTACTTGTCAGGGCACCCCTACAATGAGCAGTTCTTC,CASSYLSGHPYNEQFF
TRBJ1-6,TRBV20-1,few,TRBD1,TGCAGTGCTAGAGATTCAGGGACAGCCAATTCACCCCTCCACTTT,CSARDSGTANSPLHF
TRBJ1-2,TRBV3-1,-,-,TGTGCCAGCAGCTTCGGGTCCGGGGGAAACTATGGCTACACCTTC,CASSFGSGGNYGYTF
TRBJ2-1,TRBV6-1,-,-,TGTGCCAGCACTCGACAGGCCATTCTGACGGACGGTGAGCAGTTCTTC,CASTRQAILTDGEQFF
TRBJ1-1,TRBV5-1,many,-,TGCGCCAGCAGCTTCACCAACACTGAAGCTTTCTTT,CASSFTNTEAFF
TRBJ1-2,TRBV3-1,few,-,TGTGCCAGCAGCCAAGATTGGGGCAGGGATGGCTACACCTTC,CASSQDWGRDGYTF
TRBJ2-3,TRBV7-6,-,-,TGTGCCAGCAGCTTAGAGGGGGGGGGCGGCCAAGATACGCAGTATTTT,CASSLEGGGGQDTQYF
TRBJ2-1,TRBV7-2,many,TRBD2,TGTGCCAGCAGTTCTAGCGGGGGACCCTACAATGAGCAGTTCTTC,CASSSSGGPYNEQFF
TRBJ2-1,TRBV29-1,-,TRBD2,TGCAGCGTCAGGCGGGGGGGGAATGAGCAGTTCTTC,CSVRRGGNEQFF
TRBJ1-4,TRBV29-1,few,TRBD1,TGCAGCGTTGACAGGGGGGGAGAAAAACTGTTTTTT,CSVDRGGEKLFF
TRBJ1-3,TRBV3-1,many,-,TGTGCCAGCAGCCAAGTCTTTTCCGCGAACACCATATATTTT,CASSQVFSANTIYF
TRBJ2-3,TRBV6-5,-,-,TGTGCCAGCATTAGGAGGAGCACAGATACGCAGTATTTT,CASIRRSTDTQYF
TRBJ1-2,TRBV24-1,many,-,TGTGCCACCAGTGACCCTGCGCGCCGGGATGGCTACACCTTC,CATSDPARRDGYTF
TRBJ2-1,TRBV3-1,few,-,TGTGCCAGCACCAATGGCTCATTCCCGAGGTCCTACAATGAGCAGTTCTTC,CASTNGSFPRSYNEQFF
TRBJ2-7,TRBV27,few,-,TGTGCCAGCAGTTTACGGCAGGGGTTTCGAGAGCAGTACTTC,CASSLRQGFREQYF
TRBJ2-2,TRBV6-1,few,-,TGTGCCAGCAGTGATTGGGGAAACACCGGGGAGCTGTTTTTT,CASSDWGNTGELFF
TRBJ2-3,TRBV7-2,many,-,TGTGCCAGCAGTTTAATCACAGATACGCAGTATTTT,CASSLITDTQYF
TRBJ1-1,TRBV4-2,-,TRBD1,TGTGCCAGCAGCCAAGATTTGACAGGGAGTACTGAAGCTTTCTTT,CASSQDLTGSTEAFF
TRBJ2-5,TRBV7-3,-,TRBD2,TGTGCCAGCAGCCAGCAGGGATTTGGGGGGGGAGAGACCCAGTACTTC,CASSQQGFGGGETQYF
TRBJ2-2,TRBV5-1,many,-,TGCGCCAGCAGCAGAGAGACAGCGAACACCGGGGAGCTGTTTTTT,CASSRETANTGELFF
TRBJ2-3,TRBV6-2/TRBV6-3,few,-,TGTGCCAGCGGGGGGTCGGCACCGAGTACGCAGTATTTT,CASGGSAPSTQYF
TRBJ2-1,TRBV11-2,few,TRBD2,TGTGCCAGCAGCCGGAGGGCTAGCGGGGGGCGATTGAGCTCCTACAATGAGCAGTTCTTC,CASSRRASGGRLSSYNEQFF